Given below is one TCR beta chain in context. Its specific antigen is unknown. Base quality data are lacking; no much larger clone is found one base away. Libraries were prepared through the immunoSEQ multiplex PCR assay. Concerning the study's data processing: To diagnose cytomegalovirus status from the catalog of TCR beta chain sequences, a statistical classification framework was built. As stored in TCRdb, this immuneACCESS dataset retains in-frame rearrangements with V and J assigned. A fraction of the clones does not appear; measured against another copy, unresolved V genes explain less than half of the discrepancy, and the remainder lacks a known reason. V and J calls and clone size follow that table, whereas D and trimming were derived from the DNA. The sample yields approximately 160,000 clones; about 90% were counted once. The leading ten clones occupy over 2.5% of the sample. The germline V gene specifies MNHNS as CDR1 and SASEGT as CDR2. V is clipped by 4 bases and J by 3 bases, and the sequence between their germline boundaries is 18 bases long. There are 16 amino acids in the CDR3, from cysteine to phenylalanine inclusive. Only the CDR3 portion is preserved as DNA: 48 bases, with reading frame beginning at the first base.

Separate from the approximately 670-subject first cohort, the validation cohort of 95 to 150 subjects was the group to which the donors belonged. The source of the sample is a study of cytomegalovirus exposure and HLA in healthy donors (dated by TCRdb to 2017 to 2019). A note on the overall study: According to a later analysis, the approximately 120 validation repertoires were produced on the same platform as the roughly 700 repertoires of the first cohort. A separate validation cohort of over 95 different subjects was used in addition to the roughly 700-subject first cohort. To predict cytomegalovirus infection status, the study combined high-throughput TCR immunosequencing, statistical association of individual TCRs with disease status, and machine learning. The aim of the study was to test whether cataloging public T cell receptors could identify signatures of past pathogen exposure. The full study reports these points: A later analysis lacked HLA typing for the validation cohort, so it scored co-occurrence in that cohort across all 110 or so repertoires. The study listed 150 to 200 TCR beta chains as associated with cytomegalovirus. In vitro tests confirmed that a few of the cytomegalovirus-associated TCR beta chains recognize cytomegalovirus antigens. In both the original and validation cohorts, the classifier was reported to diagnose cytomegalovirus status with high specificity and sensitivity. The authors suggested that the approach could potentially be extended to other disease states and immunological phenotypes. A later analysis found that TCRs clustered in the first cohort also tended to co-occur in the 120 or so validation repertoires, with 94% of cluster scores above 0. Most TCR sequences were seen in very few donors, while some public TCRs were found in many individuals.

The sequence is built from TRBV6-1 and TRBJ1-1; D gene: possibly TRBD1, on 5 matching bases. Sequencing was done on a sample of PBMCs. This TCR came from a woman in her late teens or twenties in good health and CMV-seropositive. In nucleotides, the sequence is TGTGCCAGCAGTGCCCCAACCGGGGGGATTCACACTGAAGCTTTCTTT. This encodes CASSAPTGGIHTEAFF.